This paragraph reports one T cell receptor (beta chain). RNA was extracted with the RNeasy kit, and a quantity of roughly 0.5 to 1 ug was reverse transcribed using random hexamers. Each CDR3 protein is one row after TCRdb ran MiXCR on the immunoSEQ multiplex PCR reads. This sample carries around 71,000 distinct CDR3 sequences, 96% of them seen once, and the ten largest clones take approximately 0.11%. Trimming pared 4 bases from V and 7 bases from J, leaving 17 bases between. The CDR3 contains 14 residues. Germline-derived CDR1 and CDR2 are SGDLS and YYNGEE. This entry belongs to a study of CD8 T cells in Susac syndrome.

V gene TRBV9 combines with J gene TRBJ1-2, with D perhaps matching TRBD1 (6 bases). Sequenced: CD4+ T cells from PBMCs. The receptor's source is a human donor with multiple sclerosis. As DNA, the CDR3 is TGTGCCAGCAGCCCAGGGAACAGGGCGTCTGGCTACACCTTC. The encoded protein is CASSPGNRASGYTF.